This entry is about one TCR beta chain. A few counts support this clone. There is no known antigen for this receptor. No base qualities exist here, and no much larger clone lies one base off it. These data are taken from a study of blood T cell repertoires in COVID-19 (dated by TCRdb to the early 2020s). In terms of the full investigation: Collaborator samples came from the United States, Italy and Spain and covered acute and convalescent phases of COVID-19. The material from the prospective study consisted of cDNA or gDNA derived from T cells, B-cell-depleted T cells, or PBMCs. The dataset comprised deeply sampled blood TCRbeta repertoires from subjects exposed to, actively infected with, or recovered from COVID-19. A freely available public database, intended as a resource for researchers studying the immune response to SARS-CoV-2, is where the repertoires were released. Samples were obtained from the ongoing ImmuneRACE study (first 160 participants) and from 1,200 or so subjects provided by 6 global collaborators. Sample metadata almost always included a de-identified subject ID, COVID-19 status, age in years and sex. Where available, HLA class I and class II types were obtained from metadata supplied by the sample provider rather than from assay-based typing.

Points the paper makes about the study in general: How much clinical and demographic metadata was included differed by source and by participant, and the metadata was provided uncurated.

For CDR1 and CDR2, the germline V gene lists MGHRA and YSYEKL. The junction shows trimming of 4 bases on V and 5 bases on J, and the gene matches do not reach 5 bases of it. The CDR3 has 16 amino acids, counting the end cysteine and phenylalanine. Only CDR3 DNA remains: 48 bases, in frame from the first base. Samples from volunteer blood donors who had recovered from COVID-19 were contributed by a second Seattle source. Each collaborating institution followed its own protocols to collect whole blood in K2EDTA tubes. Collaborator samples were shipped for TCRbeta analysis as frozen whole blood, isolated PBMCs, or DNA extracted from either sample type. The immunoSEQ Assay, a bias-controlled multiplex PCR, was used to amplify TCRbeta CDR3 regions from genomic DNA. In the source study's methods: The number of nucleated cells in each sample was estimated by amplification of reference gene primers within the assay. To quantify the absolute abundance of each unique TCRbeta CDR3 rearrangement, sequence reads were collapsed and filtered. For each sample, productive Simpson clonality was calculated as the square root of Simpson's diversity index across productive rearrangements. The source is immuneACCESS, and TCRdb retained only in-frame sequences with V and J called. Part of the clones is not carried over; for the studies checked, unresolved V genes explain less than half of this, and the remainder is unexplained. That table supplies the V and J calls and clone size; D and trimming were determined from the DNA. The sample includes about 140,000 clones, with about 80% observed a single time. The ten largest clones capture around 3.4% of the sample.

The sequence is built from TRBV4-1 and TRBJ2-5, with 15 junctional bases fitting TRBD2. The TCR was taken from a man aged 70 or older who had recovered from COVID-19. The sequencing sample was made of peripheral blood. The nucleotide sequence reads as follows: TGCGCCAGCAGCCTGGGACTAGCGGGAGGAGAGGAGACCCAGTACTTC. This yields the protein CASSLGLAGGEETQYF.